This T cell receptor (beta chain) derives from a study of blood T cell repertoires in COVID-19. There are a few counts of this clone. Participants' reported clinical history set cohort assignment. Recovered Cohort 3 donors showed two negative PCRs, clearance, or symptom resolution. This CDR3 is built from 15 residues. Germline values: CDR1 LGHNA, CDR2 YNFKEQ. Trimming pared 1 base from V and 4 bases from J, leaving 13 bases between. How the authors handled the data: How many nucleated cells were present was estimated from reference gene primer amplification. Assay: immunoSEQ multiplex PCR; the TCRdb copy retains only in-frame clones and omits some. V, J and clone size are those of that table, while D and trimming were read from the DNA. The profile shows roughly 190,000 clones, approximately 85% of them singletons.

The clonotype comes from a man between 40 and 49 years old who had recovered from COVID-19. This sequence joins TRBV4-2 and TRBJ1-2, with D perhaps matching TRBD1 (5 bases). The material sequenced was PBMCs or T cells enriched from blood (not recorded which). The CDR3 reads CASSQASGGAYGYTF. In nucleotides, the CDR3 is TGTGCCAGCAGCCAAGCATCAGGAGGGGCCTATGGCTACACCTTC.